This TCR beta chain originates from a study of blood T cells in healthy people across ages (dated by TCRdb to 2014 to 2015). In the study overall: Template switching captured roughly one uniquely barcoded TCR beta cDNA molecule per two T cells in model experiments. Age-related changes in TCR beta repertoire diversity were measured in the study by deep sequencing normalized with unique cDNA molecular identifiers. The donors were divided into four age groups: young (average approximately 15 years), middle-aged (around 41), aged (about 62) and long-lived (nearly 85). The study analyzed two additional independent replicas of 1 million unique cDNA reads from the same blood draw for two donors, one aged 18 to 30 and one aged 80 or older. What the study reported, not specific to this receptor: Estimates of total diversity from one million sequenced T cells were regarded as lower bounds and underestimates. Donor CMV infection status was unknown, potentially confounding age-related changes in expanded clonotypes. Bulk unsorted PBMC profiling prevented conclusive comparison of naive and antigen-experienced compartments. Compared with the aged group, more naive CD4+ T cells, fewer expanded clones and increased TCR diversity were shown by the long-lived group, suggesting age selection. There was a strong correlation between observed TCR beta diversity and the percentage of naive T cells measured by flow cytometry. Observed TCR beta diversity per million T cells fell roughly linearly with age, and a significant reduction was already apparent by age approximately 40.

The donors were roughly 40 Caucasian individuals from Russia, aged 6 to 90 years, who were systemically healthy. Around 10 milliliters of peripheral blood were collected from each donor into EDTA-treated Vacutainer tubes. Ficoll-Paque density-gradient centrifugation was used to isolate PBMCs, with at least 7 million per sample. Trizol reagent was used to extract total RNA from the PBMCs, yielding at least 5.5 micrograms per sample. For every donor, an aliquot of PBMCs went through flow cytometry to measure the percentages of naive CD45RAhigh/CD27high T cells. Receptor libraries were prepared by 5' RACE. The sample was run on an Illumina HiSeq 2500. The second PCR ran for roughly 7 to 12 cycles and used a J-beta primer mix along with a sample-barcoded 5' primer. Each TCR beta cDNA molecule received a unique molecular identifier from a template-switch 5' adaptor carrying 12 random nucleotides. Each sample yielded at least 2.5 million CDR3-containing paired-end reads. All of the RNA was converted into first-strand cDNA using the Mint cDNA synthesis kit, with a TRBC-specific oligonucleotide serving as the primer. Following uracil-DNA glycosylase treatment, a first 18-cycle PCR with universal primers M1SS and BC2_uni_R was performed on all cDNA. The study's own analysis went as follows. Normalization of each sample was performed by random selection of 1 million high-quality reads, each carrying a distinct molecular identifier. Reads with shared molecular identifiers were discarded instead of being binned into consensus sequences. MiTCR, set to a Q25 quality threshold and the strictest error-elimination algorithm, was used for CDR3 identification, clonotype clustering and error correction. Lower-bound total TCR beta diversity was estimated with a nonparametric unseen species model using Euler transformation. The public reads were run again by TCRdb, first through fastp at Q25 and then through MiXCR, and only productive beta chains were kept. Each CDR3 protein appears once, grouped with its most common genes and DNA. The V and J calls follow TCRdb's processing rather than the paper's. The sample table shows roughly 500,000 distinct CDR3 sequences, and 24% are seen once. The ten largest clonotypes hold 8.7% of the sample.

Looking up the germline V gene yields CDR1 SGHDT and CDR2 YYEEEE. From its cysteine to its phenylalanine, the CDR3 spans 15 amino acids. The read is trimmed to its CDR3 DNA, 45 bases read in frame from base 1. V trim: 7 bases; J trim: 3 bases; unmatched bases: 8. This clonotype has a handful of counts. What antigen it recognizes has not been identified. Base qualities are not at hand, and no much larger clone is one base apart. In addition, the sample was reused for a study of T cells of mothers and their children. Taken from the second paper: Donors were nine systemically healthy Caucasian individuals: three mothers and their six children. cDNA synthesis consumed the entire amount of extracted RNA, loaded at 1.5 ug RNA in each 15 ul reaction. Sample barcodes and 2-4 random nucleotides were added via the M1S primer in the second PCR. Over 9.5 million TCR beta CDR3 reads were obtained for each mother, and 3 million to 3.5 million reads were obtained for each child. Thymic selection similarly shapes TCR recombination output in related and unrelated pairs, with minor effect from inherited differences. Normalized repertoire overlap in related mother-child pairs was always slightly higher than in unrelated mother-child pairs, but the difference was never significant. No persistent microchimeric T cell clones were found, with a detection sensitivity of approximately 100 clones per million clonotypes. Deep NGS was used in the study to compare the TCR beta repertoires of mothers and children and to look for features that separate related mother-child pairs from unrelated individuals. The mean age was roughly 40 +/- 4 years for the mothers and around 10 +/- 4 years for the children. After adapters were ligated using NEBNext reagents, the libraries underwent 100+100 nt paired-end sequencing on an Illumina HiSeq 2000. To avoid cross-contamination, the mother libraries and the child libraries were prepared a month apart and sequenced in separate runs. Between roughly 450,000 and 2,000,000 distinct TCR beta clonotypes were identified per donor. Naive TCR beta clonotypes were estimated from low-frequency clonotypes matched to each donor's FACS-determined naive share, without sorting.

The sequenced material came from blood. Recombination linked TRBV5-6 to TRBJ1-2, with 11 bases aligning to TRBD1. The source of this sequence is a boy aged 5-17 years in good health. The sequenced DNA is TGTGCCAGCCGCGCCCGGGACAGGGGGTACTATGGCTACACCTTC. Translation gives CASRARDRGYYGYTF.